Listed below are T cell receptor beta chains from one sample, sequenced in a study of hypomethylating agent response in myelodysplastic syndrome. The method was immunoSEQ multiplex PCR; TCRdb's version includes in-frame clones alone and lacks a portion of them. This repertoire shows 3,000 to 4,000 clones, around 84% found once; its top ten account for under 15%. The sequencing here drew on bone marrow, taken before or after starting hypomethylating agent treatment for myelodysplastic syndrome (not recorded which). The receptors shown here come from a human donor with myelodysplastic syndrome. Both conserved end residues are part of each CDR3.

TRBJ2-7 TRBV20-1 CSASRAYEQYF
TRBJ2-7 TRBV16 CASSQPGGATEQYF
TRBJ2-2 TRBV29-1 CSGRRSTGELFF
TRBJ2-4 TRBV30 CAWSVRGVAKNIQYF
TRBJ2-7 TRBV21-1 CASSKEGLTRIRYEQYF
TRBJ1-5 TRBV2 CATAGGAGNQPQHF
TRBJ2-1 TRBV18 CASSSREVPNEQFF
TRBJ1-1 TRBV14 CASRQGLNTEAFF
TRBJ2-6 TRBV18 CASSSTGTGANVLTF
TRBJ2-3 TRBV7-2 CASSGYGGVSTDTQYF
TRBJ2-3 TRBV9 CATSSTAGYTDTQYF
TRBJ1-2 TRBV30 CAWSEGNYGYTF
TRBJ2-7 TRBV27 CASSLLGTGVYEQYF
TRBJ1-1 TRBV13 CASSNTSPASEAFF
TRBJ1-5 TRBV6-6 CASRQGSNQPQHF
TRBJ2-7 TRBV6-5 CASRQGATYEQYF
TRBJ2-5 TRBV4-3 CASSQGIGETQYF
TRBJ2-5 TRBV9 CASSAGDRGGAGETQYF
TRBJ2-5 TRBV19 CASNGGETQYF
TRBJ1-3 TRBV6-6 CASSQQGAYTIYF
TRBJ2-7 TRBV27 CASSLGPGNEQYF
TRBJ1-5 TRBV15 CATSRGGRRLNDNQPQHF